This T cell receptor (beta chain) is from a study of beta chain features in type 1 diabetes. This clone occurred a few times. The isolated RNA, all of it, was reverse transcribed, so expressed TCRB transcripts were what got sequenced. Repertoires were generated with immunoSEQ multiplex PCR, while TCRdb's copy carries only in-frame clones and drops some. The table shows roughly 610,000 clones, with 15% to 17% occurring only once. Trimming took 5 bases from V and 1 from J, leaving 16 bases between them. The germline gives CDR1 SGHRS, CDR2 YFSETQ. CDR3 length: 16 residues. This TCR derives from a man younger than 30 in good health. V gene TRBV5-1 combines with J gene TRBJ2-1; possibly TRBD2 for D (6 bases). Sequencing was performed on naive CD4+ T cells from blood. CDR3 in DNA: TGCGCCAGCAGTGGTCGAGAACGGGGGTCCTACAATGAGCAGTTCTTC. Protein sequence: CASSGRERGSYNEQFF.